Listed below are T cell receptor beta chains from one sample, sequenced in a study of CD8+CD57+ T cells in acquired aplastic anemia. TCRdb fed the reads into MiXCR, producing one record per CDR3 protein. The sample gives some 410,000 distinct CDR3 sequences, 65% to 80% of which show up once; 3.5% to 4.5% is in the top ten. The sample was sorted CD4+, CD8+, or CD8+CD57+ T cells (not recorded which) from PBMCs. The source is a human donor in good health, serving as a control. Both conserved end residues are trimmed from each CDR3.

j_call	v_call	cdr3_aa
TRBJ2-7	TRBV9	ASSEFSGESAYEQY
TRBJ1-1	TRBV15	ATSRDVGGTEAF
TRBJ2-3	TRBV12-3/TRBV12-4	ASSQAGQDTQY
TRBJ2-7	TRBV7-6	ASSSLGPQY
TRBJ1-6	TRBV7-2	ASSPPGLAGEQEH
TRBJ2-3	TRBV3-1	ASSQETPGGPDTQY
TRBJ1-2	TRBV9	ASSVGSDGYT
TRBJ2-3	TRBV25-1	ASSAGHNTDTQY
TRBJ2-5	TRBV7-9	ASSLATGETQY
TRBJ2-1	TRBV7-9	ASSIKGGSTEAFF
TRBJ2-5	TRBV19	ASMGWDKESQY
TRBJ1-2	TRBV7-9	ASSPGPSYGYT
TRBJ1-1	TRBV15	ATSRDLYNTEDF
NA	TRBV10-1	ASSETTSGNNEQF
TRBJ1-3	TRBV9	ASSVGVSSSSDHIY
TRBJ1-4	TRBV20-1	SARDGAGGNNEKLF
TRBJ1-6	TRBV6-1	ASSKTGGSGEPLH
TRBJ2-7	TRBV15	ATSRDRETYEQY
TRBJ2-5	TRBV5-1	ASSYEPGRMYQETQY
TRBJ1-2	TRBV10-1	ASSLGTGDGYT
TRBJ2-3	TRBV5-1	ASTWTGGADTQY
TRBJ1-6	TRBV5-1	ASSIGGERPLH
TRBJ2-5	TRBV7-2	ASSRKKTEAFFG
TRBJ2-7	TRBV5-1	ASRLSASGEQY
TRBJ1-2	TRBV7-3	ASSLPGGTQYFG
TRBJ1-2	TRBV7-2	ASSLADRARIHPYT
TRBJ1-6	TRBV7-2	ASSLGSGYTPGS
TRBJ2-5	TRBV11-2	ASGRGETQY
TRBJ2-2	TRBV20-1	SARERGGTGELF
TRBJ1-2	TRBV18	ASSPDTNYGYT
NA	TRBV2	ASSDHGGNTDALF
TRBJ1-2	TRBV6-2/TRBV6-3	ASSYTVGGYT
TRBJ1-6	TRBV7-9	ASSLPSGGGDSYYNSPLH
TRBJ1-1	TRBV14	ASSKTRAAAEDI
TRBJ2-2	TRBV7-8	ASSLQGETGELF
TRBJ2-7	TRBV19	ASSQESGAALGYEQY
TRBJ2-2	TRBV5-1	ASSTSTTGELF
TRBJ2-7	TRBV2	ASRESGTGSYEQY
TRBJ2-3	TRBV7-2	ASRSGDTDTQY
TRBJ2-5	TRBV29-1	SVPAGGQETQY
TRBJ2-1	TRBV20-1	SARLLEGSYEQF